This T cell receptor (beta chain) derives from a study of T cells in Graves' hyperthyroidism and ophthalmopathy. Study background: Once the initial diagnosis was made, peripheral blood was obtained before any treatment. General study findings and limits: Peripheral blood also featured most of the thyroid clonotypes expanded above 0.001.

Amplification of TCR beta CDR3 regions used RNA as the template. First-round RT-PCR targeting the TCR CDR3 was performed with the HTBI primer set. TCRdb recomputed calls from the multiplex PCR reads with MiXCR, one row per CDR3 protein. The data show roughly 740,000 distinct CDR3 sequences, about a sixth seen once. This clonotype was detected only once. Its antigen is unknown. Graves' hyperthyroidism was deemed stable given no ophthalmopathy progression within 18 months. Diagnoses were made from clinical symptoms, serum measures (thyroxine and TRAb), thyroid ultrasound and orbital computed tomography. The CDR3 extends over 15 amino acids. Germline V gives CDR1 LGHNT, CDR2 FRNRAP. V was pared by 6 bases and J by 8 bases, with 17 bases between.

This TCR was sampled from a man aged 18 to 35 with Graves' hyperthyroidism. The specimen sequenced was blood. The genes are TRBV12-5 and TRBJ1-6; possible D gene TRBD1, 5 bases. The CDR3 DNA follows: TGTGCTAGTGGGGGGGGGGGGATTGGTGATTCACCCCTCCACTTT. Translated, it gives CASGGGGIGDSPLHF.